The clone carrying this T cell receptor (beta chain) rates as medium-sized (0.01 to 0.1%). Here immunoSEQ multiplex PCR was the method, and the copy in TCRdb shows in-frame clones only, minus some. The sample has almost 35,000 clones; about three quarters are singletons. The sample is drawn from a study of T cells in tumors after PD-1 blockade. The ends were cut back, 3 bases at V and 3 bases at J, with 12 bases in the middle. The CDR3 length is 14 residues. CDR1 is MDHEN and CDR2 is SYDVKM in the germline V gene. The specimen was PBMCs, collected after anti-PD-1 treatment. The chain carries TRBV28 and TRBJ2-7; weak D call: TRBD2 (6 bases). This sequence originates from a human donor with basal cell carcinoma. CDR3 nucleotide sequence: TGTGCCAGCAGTTTGCTAGCGCTTTACTACGAGCAGTACTTC. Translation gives CASSLLALYYEQYF.